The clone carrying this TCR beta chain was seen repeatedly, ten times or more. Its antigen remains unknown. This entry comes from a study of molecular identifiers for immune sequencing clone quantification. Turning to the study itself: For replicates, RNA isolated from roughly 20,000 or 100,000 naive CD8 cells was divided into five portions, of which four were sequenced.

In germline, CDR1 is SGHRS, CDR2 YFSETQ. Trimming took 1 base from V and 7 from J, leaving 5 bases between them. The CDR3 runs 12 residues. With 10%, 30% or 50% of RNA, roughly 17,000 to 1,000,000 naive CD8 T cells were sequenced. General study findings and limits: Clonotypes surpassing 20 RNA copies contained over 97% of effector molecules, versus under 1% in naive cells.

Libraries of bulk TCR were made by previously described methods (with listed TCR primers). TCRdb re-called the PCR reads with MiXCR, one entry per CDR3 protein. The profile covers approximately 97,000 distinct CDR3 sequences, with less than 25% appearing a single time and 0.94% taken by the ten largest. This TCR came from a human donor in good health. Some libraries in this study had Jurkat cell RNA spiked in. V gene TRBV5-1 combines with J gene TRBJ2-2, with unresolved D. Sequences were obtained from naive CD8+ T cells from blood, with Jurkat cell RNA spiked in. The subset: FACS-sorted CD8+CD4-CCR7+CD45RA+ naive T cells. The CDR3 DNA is TGCGCCAGCAGCTTGATTTTCGGGGAGCTGTTTTTT. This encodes CASSLIFGELFF.